The entry that follows covers one TCR beta chain sequence. The source of the sample is a study of blood T cell repertoires in COVID-19. Background on the study: Specimens from acute and convalescent COVID-19 originated in the United States, Italy and Spain. T cells, B-cell-depleted T cells, or PBMCs supplied cDNA or gDNA.

Those enrolled, adults aged roughly 18 to 90 years, came from around 24 US areas. Original methodology: For nucleated cells, counts were estimated from reference gene primer amplification. Sequencing was performed with immunoSEQ multiplex PCR; in TCRdb, only in-frame clones are kept and a portion is missing. D and trimming were read from the DNA, whereas the V and J calls and clone size are those reported in that table. This sample carries over 200,000 clones, 85% of them seen once, and the ten largest clones take approximately 19%. V gave up 7 bases and J gave up 3 bases; unmatched junction bases: 6. Germline V gives CDR1 LNHDA, CDR2 SQIVND (reference sequence). The CDR3 sequence is 13 residues long.

The TCR sequence derives from a man aged 35 to 55 who had recovered from COVID-19. Sequences were obtained from PBMCs or T cells enriched from blood (not recorded which). The genes are TRBV19 and TRBJ2-7; 7 nucleotides match TRBD1. The CDR3 DNA sequence: TGTGCCAGTACCCCAGGACAGGACTACGAGCAGTACTTC. It translates to CASTPGQDYEQYF.